The 24 T cell receptor beta chains below come from one sample, sequenced in a study of shared clonotypes between healthy human individuals. Sequenced by immunoSEQ multiplex PCR; TCRdb stores in-frame clones only, minus some. In the table there are about 2.4 million clones, over 85% of which are singletons. What was sequenced was naive CD4+ T cells from PBMCs. The subset is: CD45RA+ positively selected. These receptors were obtained from a man between 18 and 35 years old in good health. Some clones in this sample may be carry-over from other donors' samples.

The V call is TRBV27, the J call TRBJ1-5; tentative D call: TRBD1 (5 bases). This CDR3 region has 14 residues. Trimming pared 3 bases from V and 7 bases from J, leaving 13 bases between. Germline lookup yields CDR1 MNHEY and CDR2 SMNVEV (reference sequence). CDR3 loop: CASSLVGDRQPQHF. As DNA, the CDR3 is TGTGCCAGCAGTTTGGTAGGGGACCGACAGCCCCAGCATTTT.

About this clone itself: Additional DNA sequences in this sample encode the identical CDR3. The rearrangement joins TRBV28 to TRBJ2-7, with D possibly TRBD2 on 5 matching bases. The ends were cut back, 8 bases at V and 2 bases at J, with 10 bases in the middle. The germline CDR1 and CDR2 sequences are MDHEN and SYDVKM. This CDR3 is 12 amino acids long. The CDR3 DNA reads as TGTGCCAGCTCGGGAAGGCCCTACGAGCAGTACTTC. This encodes CASSGRPYEQYF.

J is TRBJ2-7 and V is TRBV18; TRBD2 might be the D (5 bases). Germline values: CDR1 KGHSH, CDR2 LQKENI. V lost 2 bases and J 1 base, leaving 12 bases between the germline ends. This CDR3 region has 15 residues. The CDR3 DNA reads TGTGCCAGCTCACCATCGCCGGGGTTTTCCTACGAGCAGTACTTC. As protein: CASSPSPGFSYEQYF.

The chain links TRBV28 to TRBJ2-1; 8 bases match TRBD1. The V segment lost 7 bases and the J segment 11 bases; nucleotides outside the gene matches: 13. CDR3 length: 14 amino acids. The germline gives CDR1 MDHEN, CDR2 SYDVKM. CDR3 in amino acids: CASTFGTGPPKQFF. The CDR3 nucleotides are TGTGCCAGCACTTTCGGGACAGGCCCCCCAAAGCAGTTCTTC.

The chain employs TRBV7-2 and TRBJ2-7; a weak D match, TRBD2 (6 bases). V lost 1 base, J lost 9 bases, and 13 bases lay in between. The CDR3 loop spans 13 amino acids. Germline V gene sequence: CDR1 SGHTA, CDR2 FQGNSA. The CDR3 protein is CASSLDSLAMQYF. CDR3 DNA: TGTGCCAGCAGCTTAGATTCACTAGCTATGCAGTACTTC. The full variable domain, rest sourced from reference TRBV7-2 and TRBJ2-7, is GAGVSQSPSNKVTEKGKDVELRCDPISGHTALYWYRQSLGQGLEFLIYFQGNSAPDKSGLPSDRFSAERTGGSVSTLTIQRTQQEDSAVYLCASSLDSLAMQYFGPGTRLTVT.

V and J are TRBV7-9 and TRBJ1-5, with D perhaps matching TRBD1 (5 bases). Trimming left V 4 bases short and J 5 bases short, with 15 bases between. Germline loops: CDR1 SEHNR, CDR2 FQNEAQ (reference sequence). The CDR3 sequence is 15 residues long. In nucleotides, the CDR3 is TGTGCCAGCAGCTCAGCCGAATTGGGGGATCAGCCCCAGCATTTT. Its protein is CASSSAELGDQPQHF. Looking up the rest from reference TRBV7-9 and TRBJ1-5 gives the full variable domain: DTGVSQNPRHKITKRGQNVTFRCDPISEHNRLYWYRQTLGQGPEFLTYFQNEAQLEKSRLLSDRFSAERPKGSFSTLEIQRTEQGDSAMYLCASSSAELGDQPQHFGDGTRLSIL.

The J gene is TRBJ2-2, the V gene TRBV7-3, with unresolved D. The CDR3 is 13 residues long. Looked up from germline, CDR1 is SGHTA and CDR2 is FQGTGA. The V end lost 5 bases, the J end lost 4 bases, and 8 bases lay between the germline ends. CDR3 DNA: TGTGCCAGCAGCCCCAAGGCCACCGGGGAGCTGTTTTTT. It codes for CASSPKATGELFF.

The chain links TRBV5-1 to TRBJ2-7, with 10 bases that match TRBD2. J was trimmed by 1 base and V by 3 bases; bases with no gene match: 7. Germline-derived CDR1 and CDR2 are SGHRS and YFSETQ. This CDR3 comprises 16 residues. The CDR3 loop reads CASSYPTSGPSYEQYF. In DNA, the CDR3 is TGCGCCAGCAGCTACCCGACTAGCGGGCCTTCCTACGAGCAGTACTTC.

The chain joins TRBV21-1 to TRBJ2-7; whether TRBD2, the table's D call, matches the DNA was not checked. TRBV21-1 is reported as a pseudogene. The CDR3 is 15 residues long. The CDR3 DNA reads TGTGCCAGCAGCAACGGCTTCGGGGGCTCCTACGAGCAGTACTTC. Translated, it gives CASSNGFGGSYEQYF.

V is TRBV10-3 and J is TRBJ2-6; 8 nucleotides match TRBD2. There are 19 residues in the CDR3. With 3 bases clipped from V and 0 bases from J, the junction kept 10 bases outside the gene matches. Germline V CDR1 and CDR2: ENHRY, SYGVKD. CDR3 residues: CAISDFSSGTPSGANVLTF. DNA for the CDR3: TGTGCCATCAGTGATTTTAGTAGCGGGACTCCCTCTGGGGCCAACGTCCTGACTTTC.

The chain has TRBV5-6 and TRBJ1-4; 7 bases map to TRBD1. Trimming cost V 5 bases and J 7 bases; bases outside gene matches: 5. There are 13 residues in the CDR3. Germline V gene sequence: CDR1 SGHDT, CDR2 YYEEEE. CDR3 residues: CASRSTGIEKLFF. CDR3 DNA sequence: TGTGCCAGCAGATCGACAGGGATTGAAAAACTGTTTTTT.

CDR3 amino acids: CASSLGGKARADEQFF. DNA for the CDR3: TGTGCCAGCAGCTTAGGGGGAAAAGCGAGGGCGGATGAGCAGTTCTTC. The J gene is TRBJ2-1, the V gene TRBV7-7, with D maybe TRBD2 (5 bases). V dropped 1 base and J dropped 8 bases, with 18 bases sitting between them. In germline, CDR1 is SSHAT, CDR2 FNYEAQ (reference sequence). This CDR3 has 16 residues. The complete variable domain, with remaining parts taken from reference TRBV7-7 and TRBJ2-1, reads GAGVSQSPRYKVTKRGQDVTLRCDPISSHATLYWYQQALGQGPEFLTYFNYEAQPDKSGLPSDRFSAERPEGSISTLTIQRTEQRDSAMYRCASSLGGKARADEQFFGPGTRLTVL.

This chain connects TRBV28 to TRBJ2-1; 8 positions match TRBD2. Trimming cost V 6 bases and J 8 bases; bases outside gene matches: 12. Germline assignment: CDR1 MDHEN and CDR2 SYDVKM. This CDR3 contains 15 residues. The CDR3 nucleotides are TGTGCCAGCAGCGGGGGGGGCTTGAGAAAGGATGAGCAGTTCTTC. It specifies CASSGGGLRKDEQFF.

This clone was picked up one time. The rearrangement uses TRBV18 and TRBJ1-1; 12 bases match TRBD1. This CDR3 has 15 amino acids. V gave up 11 bases and J gave up 6 bases; unmatched junction bases: 13. In germline, CDR1 is KGHSH, CDR2 LQKENI. The CDR3 DNA is TGTGCCGCCCTCTCCCGGGACAGGGGGCACGCTGAAGCTTTCTTT. It is translated as CAALSRDRGHAEAFF. The full variable domain, completed using reference TRBV18 and TRBJ1-1, is NAGVMQNPRHLVRRRGQEARLRCSPMKGHSHVYWYRQLPEEGLKFMVYLQKENIIDESGMPKERFSAEFPKEGPSILRIQQVVRGDSAAYFCAALSRDRGHAEAFFGQGTRLTVV.

About this clone itself: One junction end does not reproduce the germline sequence, and a read error may be involved. The V and J genes are TRBV7-9 and TRBJ2-7; D call uncertain. This CDR3 is built from 12 residues. Germline V CDR1 and CDR2: SEHNR, FQNEAQ (reference sequence). This CDR3 reads CASTSSGYGQYF. The DNA for the CDR3 is TGTGCCAGCACCTCGTCCGGCTACGGGCAGTACTTC.

This chain joins TRBV28 and TRBJ1-4; TRBD1 is a possible D gene (6 bases). The V and J ends lost 3 bases and 4 bases respectively, with 18 bases between them. CDR1 is MDHEN and CDR2 is SYDVKM in the germline V gene. The CDR3 is made up of 17 amino acids. This chain's CDR3 is CASSLWGRQVDNEKLFF. The DNA of the CDR3 is TGTGCCAGCAGTTTGTGGGGGCGCCAAGTCGATAATGAAAAACTGTTTTTT.

The gene calls are TRBV29-1 and TRBJ1-4, with a tentative D call TRBD1 (5 bases). V was shortened by 6 bases and J by 0 bases, with 23 bases between the two germline ends. CDR3 length: 18 residues. The germline gives CDR1 SQVTM, CDR2 ANQGSEA. As DNA, the CDR3 is TGCAGCGTCAAAGGGACCGCCGGGACTCCAACAACTAATGAAAAACTGTTTTTT. Translating it yields CSVKGTAGTPTTNEKLFF. Full variable domain (remainder filled in from reference TRBV29-1 and TRBJ1-4): SAVISQKPSRDICQRGTSLTIQCQVDSQVTMMFWYRQQPGQSLTLIATANQGSEATYESGFVIDKFPISRPNLTFSTLTVSNMSPEDSSIYLCSVKGTAGTPTTNEKLFFGSGTQLSVL.

This rearrangement joins TRBV14 to TRBJ2-5, with a weak D call TRBD2 (5 bases). The germline CDR1 and CDR2 sequences are SGHDN and FVKESK. The CDR3 is 16 amino acids. V shed 2 bases and J shed 2 bases, with 15 bases lying between them. The CDR3 region has the DNA TGTGCCAGCAGCCAAATCCCGGGGATACGTCAAGAGACCCAGTACTTC. Protein product: CASSQIPGIRQETQYF.

The rearrangement uses TRBV28 and TRBJ2-4; D is tentatively TRBD1 or TRBD2 (5 bases each). V lost 5 bases, J lost 4 bases, and 15 bases lay in between. Per germline, CDR1 MDHEN and CDR2 SYDVKM. This CDR3 has 15 residues. CDR3 in DNA: TGTGCCAGCAGTCCCGTGTCGGGGCGGAAAAACATTCAGTACTTC. Translating it yields CASSPVSGRKNIQYF.

V is TRBV2 and J is TRBJ2-1; no firm D call. Trimming pared 4 bases from V and 2 bases from J, leaving 12 bases between. The germline V gene encodes CDR1 SNHLY and CDR2 FYNNEI. The CDR3 loop spans 15 amino acids. In DNA form, the CDR3 reads TGTGCCAGCAGTGTTAGGAGCGATACCTACAATGAGCAGTTCTTC. Protein: CASSVRSDTYNEQFF.

Notes on this clone: In the same sample, other DNA sequences code for this CDR3. This chain joins TRBV6-5 and TRBJ1-1; D unresolved. Germline lookup yields CDR1 MNHEY and CDR2 SVGAGI. CDR3 length: 13 residues. The V end was cut by 0 bases, the J end by 5 bases, with 7 bases between. Here the CDR3 DNA reads TGTGCCAGCAGTTACTCGGGAAGAACTGAAGCTTTCTTT. This translates into CASSYSGRTEAFF.

The rearrangement links TRBV28 to TRBJ1-3; no definite D call. From germline, CDR1 is MDHEN and CDR2 SYDVKM. The CDR3 runs to 15 residues. V lost 6 bases and J lost 3, with 15 bases in between. CDR3 residues: CASSLPGGFGNTIYF. Here the CDR3 DNA reads TGTGCCAGCAGCCTCCCCGGAGGGTTTGGAAACACCATATATTTT.

The rearrangement uses TRBV28 and TRBJ1-2; 10 bases map to TRBD1. In germline, CDR1 is MDHEN, CDR2 SYDVKM. Germline trimming cut 5 bases from V and 8 bases from J; bases unmatched to any gene: 11. The CDR3 runs to 15 residues. For the CDR3, the DNA is TGTGCCAGCAGTCCCGGGACAGGGGCCCCCAACGGCTACACCTTC. Translating gives CASSPGTGAPNGYTF.

The gene calls are TRBV15 and TRBJ1-2; D is possibly TRBD1 (5 bases). CDR1 and CDR2 from the germline V gene are LNHNV and YYDKDF (reference sequence). This CDR3 region has 13 residues. Trimming took 5 bases from V and 4 from J, leaving 11 bases between them. The chain's CDR3 is CATSVAGGYGYTF. In DNA form, the CDR3 reads TGTGCCACCAGCGTAGCGGGGGGCTATGGCTACACCTTC.